Listed below are T cell receptor beta chains from one sample, sequenced in a study of long-term antiretroviral therapy in people with HIV. Generated by immunoSEQ multiplex PCR, the TCRdb table keeps only in-frame clones and is missing some. The table includes 25,000 to 30,000 clones, over 90% detected once. Sequenced here: unsorted PBMCs, sampled 6.2 years after starting antiretroviral therapy. The receptors stem from a man aged 35 to 55 with HIV. Each CDR3 is given with its conserved first and last residue. Each record gives: J gene, V gene, clone size, D gene, CDR3 protein, CDR3 DNA. A D gene is named only where the DNA matches it firmly. Only part of the rows carry a size: once, few, many, or a class if the clone is expanded.

>TRBJ2-2|TRBV4-1|once|-
CASSQDWGVGTGELFF
TGCGCCAGCAGCCAAGATTGGGGGGTTGGCACCGGGGAGCTGTTTTTT
>TRBJ1-3|TRBV28|-|-
CASSLIPSSGNTIYF
TGTGCCAGCAGTTTAATCCCCAGCTCTGGAAACACCATATATTTT
>TRBJ2-1|TRBV5-1|-|-
CASSLESSYNEQFF
TGCGCCAGCAGCTTGGAGAGCTCCTACAATGAGCAGTTCTTC
>TRBJ2-5|TRBV5-1|-|-
CASSLAGTEETQYF
TGCGCCAGCAGCTTAGCCGGGACGGAAGAGACCCAGTACTTC
>TRBJ1-2|TRBV7-8|-|-
CASSLGADINYGYTF
TGTGCCAGCAGCTTAGGGGCAGATATTAACTATGGCTACACCTTC
>TRBJ1-1|TRBV29-1|-|-
CSVDKGYGDTEAFF
TGCAGCGTTGACAAAGGATATGGCGACACTGAAGCTTTCTTT
>TRBJ1-1|TRBV11-3|-|-
CASSHPQGGNTEAFF
TGTGCCAGCAGCCACCCACAGGGTGGGAACACTGAAGCTTTCTTT
>TRBJ2-5|TRBV11-3|-|-
CASSLGTNQETQYF
TGTGCCAGCAGCTTAGGGACAAACCAAGAGACCCAGTACTTC
>TRBJ2-3|TRBV2|-|TRBD2
CASKAGTSTDTQYF
TGTGCCAGCAAAGCGGGGACTAGCACAGATACGCAGTATTTT
>TRBJ1-1|TRBV9|-|-
CASSGRGNTEAFF
TGTGCCAGCAGCGGCAGGGGGAACACTGAAGCTTTCTTT
>TRBJ1-1|TRBV7-2|-|-
CASSRTPEAFF
TGTGCCAGCAGCCGAACACCTGAAGCTTTCTTT
>TRBJ1-3|TRBV4-1|once|-
CASSQEGASLGTGTIYF
TGCGCCAGCAGCCAAGAAGGAGCTTCCCTGGGAACGGGCACCATATATTTT
>TRBJ2-7|TRBV9|-|TRBD2
CASSVSGTSAEQYF
TGTGCCAGCAGCGTTTCCGGGACTAGCGCCGAGCAGTACTTC
>TRBJ2-3|TRBV9|once|-
CASSPVGALTDTQYF
TGTGCCAGCAGCCCGGTGGGGGCGCTCACAGATACGCAGTATTTT